The rows below give T cell receptor beta chains drawn from one sample of a study of blood T cell repertoires in COVID-19. The data were produced by immunoSEQ multiplex PCR, yet TCRdb's version contains in-frame clones alone and is incomplete. The sample has 300,000 to 350,000 clones, approximately 92% seen once. Sequences were obtained from peripheral blood. The receptors come from a woman aged 25 to 45 with COVID-19, enrolled during active disease. The CDR3 runs from the conserved cysteine through the conserved F or W. D genes are given only for firm matches. Where a row states a size, it is once, few, many or the class of an expanded clone; other rows omit it.

clone_size j_call d_call v_call cdr3_aa cdr3_nt
once TRBJ2-7 . TRBV27 CASSFARGAYEQYF TGTGCCAGCAGTTTTGCCAGGGGCGCCTACGAGCAGTACTTC
. TRBJ2-7 . TRBV7-6 CASSPSPSNEQYF TGTGCCAGCAGCCCGAGCCCTTCTAACGAGCAGTACTTC
. TRBJ1-6 TRBD1 TRBV28 CASRSGQKYNSPLHF TGTGCCAGCAGGTCGGGACAGAAATATAATTCACCCCTCCACTTT
. TRBJ2-5 TRBD2 TRBV4-1 CASSQETSGRGLTQYF TGCGCCAGCAGCCAAGAGACTAGCGGGAGGGGGCTGACCCAGTACTTC
. TRBJ2-7 TRBD1 TRBV27 CASSSPIWDRAYEQYF TGTGCCAGCAGTTCTCCGATCTGGGACAGGGCCTACGAGCAGTACTTC
. TRBJ2-7 . TRBV6-5 CASTDGGKEYF TGTGCCAGCACAGACGGAGGGAAGGAGTACTTC
. TRBJ1-6 . TRBV19 CASSLGAWNSPLHF TGTGCCAGTAGTTTGGGGGCTTGGAATTCACCCCTCCACTTT
few TRBJ1-1 . TRBV19 CASSLDREAFF TGTGCCAGTAGTCTTGACAGGGAAGCTTTCTTT
once TRBJ2-3 . TRBV7-3 CASSLSSGPTDTQYF TGTGCCAGCAGCCTGAGTAGCGGTCCCACAGATACGCAGTATTTT
. TRBJ2-1 TRBD2 TRBV5-4 CASSSGIAGISYNEQFF TGTGCCAGCAGCTCCGGGATAGCGGGAATTTCGTACAATGAGCAGTTCTTC
. TRBJ2-1 TRBD2 TRBV4-3 CASSQQSGRTYNEQFF TGCGCCAGCAGCCAACAGAGCGGGAGAACCTACAATGAGCAGTTCTTC
. TRBJ2-3 TRBD2 TRBV28 CASSSPSGTSGLAQYF TGTGCCAGCAGTTCCCCATCCGGGACTAGCGGACTAGCGCAGTATTTT
. TRBJ2-5 TRBD2 TRBV24-1 CATRPFQRGQETQYF TGTGCCACCCGGCCATTCCAGCGGGGCCAAGAGACCCAGTACTTC
. TRBJ1-6 TRBD1 TRBV4-1 CASSQDTGGNSPLHF TGCGCCAGCAGCCAAGATACAGGGGGCAATTCACCCCTCCACTTT
. TRBJ1-5 TRBD1 TRBV29-1 CSVELPGQGEGQPQHF TGCAGCGTTGAATTACCGGGACAGGGTGAGGGTCAGCCCCAGCATTTT
. TRBJ1-5 . TRBV28 CASTTSWRVGSNQPQHF TGTGCCAGCACCACGTCATGGAGGGTGGGAAGCAATCAGCCCCAGCATTTT
. TRBJ2-1 TRBD1 TRBV29-1 CSAYRGLWYNEQFF TGCAGCGCCTACAGGGGCTTATGGTACAATGAGCAGTTCTTC
. TRBJ2-7 TRBD2 TRBV3-1/TRBV3-2 CASSQRGIEEQYF TGTGCCAGCAGCCAGCGGGGGATAGAAGAGCAGTACTTC
. TRBJ1-2 TRBD1 TRBV11-2 CASVSGTANYGYTF TGTGCCAGCGTCTCCGGGACAGCGAACTATGGCTACACCTTC
. TRBJ2-7 . TRBV11-2 CASNEWGDGGTYEQYF TGTGCCAGCAACGAATGGGGGGATGGGGGAACCTACGAGCAGTACTTC
. TRBJ2-3 . TRBV7-9 CASSFDIGQGTQYF TGTGCCAGCAGCTTCGACATCGGCCAGGGTACGCAGTATTTT
. TRBJ2-7 TRBD2 TRBV30 CAWTRRGDWEQYF TGTGCCTGGACCCGCCGGGGGGATTGGGAGCAGTACTTC
once TRBJ2-7 TRBD1 TRBV5-1 CASSPGPGTGLSSYEQYF TGCGCCAGCAGCCCAGGTCCCGGGACAGGGCTAAGCTCCTACGAGCAGTACTTC
once TRBJ2-1 . TRBV5-1 CASSPVGGGPYNEQFF TGCGCCAGCAGCCCGGTCGGGGGAGGACCCTACAATGAGCAGTTCTTC
. TRBJ1-1 . TRBV9 CASSVGGQGDTEAFF TGTGCCAGCAGCGTAGGTGGTCAAGGGGACACTGAAGCTTTCTTT
. TRBJ2-3 . TRBV5-8 CASSLRVTDTQYF TGTGCCAGCAGCTTGCGAGTGACAGATACGCAGTATTTT
. TRBJ2-7 . TRBV5-1 CASSPQAAPEQYF TGCGCCAGCAGCCCCCAAGCCGCGCCCGAGCAGTACTTC
. TRBJ2-7 . TRBV5-4 CASSLQTDLSYEQYF TGTGCCAGCAGCTTGCAGACCGACTTATCTTACGAGCAGTACTTC
. TRBJ1-2 . TRBV2 CASSEQGYGYTF TGTGCCAGCAGTGAACAGGGGTATGGCTACACCTTC
. TRBJ2-3 . TRBV3-1/TRBV3-2 CASSQGRGDTQYF TGTGCCAGCAGCCAAGGACGGGGGGATACGCAGTATTTT
once TRBJ2-3 . TRBV30 CAWNPRSMRDTQYF TGTGCCTGGAACCCCCGGTCGATGAGAGATACGCAGTATTTT
. TRBJ1-3 . TRBV10-2 CASSESTGFGGNTIYF TGCGCCAGCAGTGAGTCGACGGGTTTCGGAGGAAACACCATATATTTT
. TRBJ2-7 TRBD1 TRBV6-1 CASSEALGQGEPYEQYF TGTGCCAGCAGTGAAGCATTAGGACAGGGAGAGCCCTACGAGCAGTACTTC
. TRBJ1-4 . TRBV2 CASSVSRDSRFANEKLFF TGTGCCAGCAGTGTCTCGCGTGACAGTAGATTTGCTAATGAAAAACTGTTTTTT
. TRBJ2-7 TRBD2 TRBV10-3 CAIRDSGRAVYEQYF TGTGCCATCAGAGATAGCGGGAGGGCCGTCTACGAGCAGTACTTC
few TRBJ1-5 . TRBV6-5 CASSSHGDQPQHF TGTGCCAGCAGTTCTCATGGAGATCAGCCCCAGCATTTT
. TRBJ2-1 TRBD1 TRBV5-1 CASSLLGQGSNNEQFF TGCGCCAGCAGCTTGCTGGGACAGGGGTCGAACAATGAGCAGTTCTTC
. TRBJ1-2 . TRBV4-1 CASSQEVAVTIGYTF TGCGCCAGCAGCCAAGAAGTGGCAGTAACTATAGGCTACACCTTC
. TRBJ2-7 TRBD2 TRBV6-5 CASRYSSGRAYEQYF TGTGCCAGCCGGTATTCTAGCGGGAGGGCCTACGAGCAGTACTTC
. TRBJ1-1 TRBD1 TRBV3-1/TRBV3-2 CASRTGQGKWNEAFF TGTGCCAGCAGGACCGGACAGGGTAAGTGGAATGAAGCTTTCTTT
. TRBJ2-2 TRBD2 TRBV24-1 CATSDGLAGNTGELFF TGTGCCACCAGTGATGGGTTAGCGGGGAACACCGGGGAGCTGTTTTTT
few TRBJ1-2 TRBD1 TRBV4-1 CASSTGQGAGSYGYTF TGCGCCAGCAGCACGGGACAGGGGGCAGGTAGCTATGGCTACACCTTC
. TRBJ1-4 . TRBV9 CASSVTPQVINEKLFF TGTGCCAGCAGCGTCACACCGCAGGTGATTAATGAAAAACTGTTTTTT
. TRBJ2-4 . TRBV11-2 CASSLEGEVKNIQYF TGTGCCAGCAGCTTAGAAGGGGAAGTCAAAAACATTCAGTACTTC
. TRBJ1-1 . TRBV15 CATSRDIADTAEAFF TGTGCCACCAGCAGAGATATTGCGGATACCGCTGAAGCTTTCTTT
once TRBJ1-4 . TRBV3-1/TRBV3-2 CASSQGPLQPNEKLFF TGTGCCAGCAGCCAAGGCCCGTTACAGCCTAATGAAAAACTGTTTTTT
. TRBJ2-7 . TRBV29-1 CSDPEQLPSYEQYF TGCAGCGATCCCGAACAGCTTCCCTCCTACGAGCAGTACTTC
. TRBJ1-5 TRBD1 TRBV2 CASSPQGAYQPQHF TGTGCCAGCAGTCCACAGGGGGCGTATCAGCCCCAGCATTTT
. TRBJ1-1 . TRBV19 CASSAFSGGSWTEAFF TGTGCCAGTAGTGCCTTTTCCGGGGGGTCGTGGACTGAAGCTTTCTTT
. TRBJ1-5 TRBD1 TRBV6-6 CASSPGTGISNQPQHF TGTGCCAGCAGTCCCGGGACAGGAATTTCGAATCAGCCCCAGCATTTT
. TRBJ1-2 TRBD1 TRBV3-1/TRBV3-2 CASSPTGAGGYTF TGTGCCAGCAGCCCGACAGGGGCGGGGGGCTACACCTTC
few TRBJ2-7 . TRBV10-2 CASTKGTYEQYF TGCGCCAGCACCAAAGGGACTTACGAGCAGTACTTC
. TRBJ2-1 TRBD2 TRBV11-2 CASSLEGLAGERSYNEQFF TGTGCCAGCAGCTTAGAGGGACTAGCGGGAGAGAGGTCCTACAATGAGCAGTTCTTC
. TRBJ2-1 TRBD2 TRBV11-2 CASSWTSGRDNEQFF TGTGCCAGCAGCTGGACTAGCGGGAGGGACAATGAGCAGTTCTTC
. TRBJ2-1 . TRBV24-1 CATRLGGYNEQFF TGTGCCACCAGGTTAGGGGGATACAATGAGCAGTTCTTC
. TRBJ1-1 . TRBV19 CASSVTGGNTEAFF TGTGCCAGTAGTGTGACAGGAGGGAACACTGAAGCTTTCTTT
. TRBJ2-1 TRBD1 TRBV18 CASSLGQGLANEQFF TGTGCCAGCTCACTGGGACAGGGACTTGCCAATGAGCAGTTCTTC
. TRBJ2-2 TRBD2 TRBV4-2 CASSQDWQAGGYTGELFF TGTGCCAGCAGCCAAGATTGGCAAGCGGGAGGGTACACCGGGGAGCTGTTTTTT
. TRBJ2-1 . TRBV3-1/TRBV3-2 CASSRGTVSYNEQFF TGTGCCAGCAGTCGCGGGACAGTCTCCTACAATGAGCAGTTCTTC
. TRBJ1-2 . TRBV4-1 CASSHPGDVYGYTF TGCGCCAGCAGCCATCCAGGGGATGTGTATGGCTACACCTTC